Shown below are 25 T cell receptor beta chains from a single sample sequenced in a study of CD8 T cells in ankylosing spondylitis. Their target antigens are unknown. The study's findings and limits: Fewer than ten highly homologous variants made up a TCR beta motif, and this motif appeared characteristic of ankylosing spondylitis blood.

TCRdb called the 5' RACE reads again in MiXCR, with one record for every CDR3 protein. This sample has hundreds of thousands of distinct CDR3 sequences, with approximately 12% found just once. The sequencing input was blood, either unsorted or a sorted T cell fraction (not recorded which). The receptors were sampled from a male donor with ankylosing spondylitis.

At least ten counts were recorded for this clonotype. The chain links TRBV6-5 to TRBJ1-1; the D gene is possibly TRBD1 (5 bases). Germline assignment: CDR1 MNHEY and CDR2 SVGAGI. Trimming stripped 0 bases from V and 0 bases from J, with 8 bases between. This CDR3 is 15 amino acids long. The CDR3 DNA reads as TGTGCCAGCAGTTACTCCGGGACGGTGAACACTGAAGCTTTCTTT. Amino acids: CASSYSGTVNTEAFF.

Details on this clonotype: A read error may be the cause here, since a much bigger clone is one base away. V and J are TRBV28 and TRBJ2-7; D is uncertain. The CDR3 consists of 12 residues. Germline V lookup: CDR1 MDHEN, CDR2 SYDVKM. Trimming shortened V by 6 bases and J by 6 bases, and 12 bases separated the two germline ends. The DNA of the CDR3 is TGTGCCAGCAGCCCTTGGTGGGGCGAGCAGTACTTC. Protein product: CASSPWWGEQYF.

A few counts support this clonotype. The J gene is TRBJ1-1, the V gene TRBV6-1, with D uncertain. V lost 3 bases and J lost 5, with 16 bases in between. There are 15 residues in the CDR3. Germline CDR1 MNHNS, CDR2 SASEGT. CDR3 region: CASSDWATPGTEAFF. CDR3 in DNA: TGTGCCAGCAGTGACTGGGCAACCCCCGGAACTGAAGCTTTCTTT.

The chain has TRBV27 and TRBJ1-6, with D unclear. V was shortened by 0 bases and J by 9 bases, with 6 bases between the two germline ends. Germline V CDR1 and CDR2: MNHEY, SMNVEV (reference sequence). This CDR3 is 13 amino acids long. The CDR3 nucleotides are TGTGCCAGCAGTTTATCGATCGTTTCACCCCTCCACTTT. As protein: CASSLSIVSPLHF.

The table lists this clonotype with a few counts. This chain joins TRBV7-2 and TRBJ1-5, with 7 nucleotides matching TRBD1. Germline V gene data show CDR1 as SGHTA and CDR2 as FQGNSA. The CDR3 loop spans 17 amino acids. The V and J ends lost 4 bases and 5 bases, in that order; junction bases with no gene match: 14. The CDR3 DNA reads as TGTGCCAGCAGCTCCCAACCGACAGGGTTCGACGATCAGCCCCAGCATTTT. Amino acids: CASSSQPTGFDDQPQHF.

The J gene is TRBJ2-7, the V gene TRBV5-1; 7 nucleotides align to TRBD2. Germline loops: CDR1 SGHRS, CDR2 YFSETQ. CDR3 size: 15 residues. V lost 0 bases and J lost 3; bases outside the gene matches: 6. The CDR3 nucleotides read TGCGCCAGCAGCTTGGCCGCTGGGGACTACTACGAGCAGTACTTC. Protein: CASSLAAGDYYEQYF.

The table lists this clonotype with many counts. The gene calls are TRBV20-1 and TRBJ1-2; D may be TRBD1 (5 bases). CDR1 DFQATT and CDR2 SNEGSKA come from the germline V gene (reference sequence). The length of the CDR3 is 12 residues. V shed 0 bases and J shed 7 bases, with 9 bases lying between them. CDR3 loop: CSARDRVLGYTF. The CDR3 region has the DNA TGCAGTGCTAGAGACAGGGTGCTTGGCTACACCTTC.

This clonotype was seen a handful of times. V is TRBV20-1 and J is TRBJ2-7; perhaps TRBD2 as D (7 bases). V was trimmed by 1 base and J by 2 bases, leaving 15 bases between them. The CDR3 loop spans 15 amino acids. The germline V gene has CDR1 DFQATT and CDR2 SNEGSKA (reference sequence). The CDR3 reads CSARVGGASAYEQYF. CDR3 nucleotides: TGCAGTGCTAGAGTAGGGGGGGCCTCCGCCTACGAGCAGTACTTC.

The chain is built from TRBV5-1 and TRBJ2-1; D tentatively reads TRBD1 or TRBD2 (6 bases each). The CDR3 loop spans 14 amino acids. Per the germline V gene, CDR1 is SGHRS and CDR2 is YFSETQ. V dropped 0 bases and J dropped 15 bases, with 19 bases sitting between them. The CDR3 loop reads CASSLAGASLTMFF. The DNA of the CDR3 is TGCGCCAGCAGCTTGGCGGGGGCGTCCCTCACGATGTTCTTC.

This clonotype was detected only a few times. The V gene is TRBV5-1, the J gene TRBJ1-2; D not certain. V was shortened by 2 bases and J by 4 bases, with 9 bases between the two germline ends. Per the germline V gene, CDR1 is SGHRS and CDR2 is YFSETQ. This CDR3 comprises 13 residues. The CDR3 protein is CASSLSSPYGYTF. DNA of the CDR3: TGCGCCAGCAGCTTAAGCTCCCCCTATGGCTACACCTTC. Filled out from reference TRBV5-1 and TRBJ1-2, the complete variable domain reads KAGVTQTPRYLIKTRGQQVTLSCSPISGHRSVSWYQQTPGQGLQFLFEYFSETQRNKGNFPGRFSGRQFSNSRSEMNVSTLELGDSALYLCASSLSSPYGYTFGSGTRLTVV.

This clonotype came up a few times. CDR3 in DNA: TGCGCCAGCAGCTTGCTTAGGTCGGTTGATACGCAGTATTTT. This gives the protein CASSLLRSVDTQYF. The V call is TRBV5-1, the J call TRBJ2-3; D not resolved. The CDR3 has 14 residues. V was trimmed by 1 base and J by 6 bases, leaving 12 bases between them. Germline V gene data show CDR1 as SGHRS and CDR2 as YFSETQ.

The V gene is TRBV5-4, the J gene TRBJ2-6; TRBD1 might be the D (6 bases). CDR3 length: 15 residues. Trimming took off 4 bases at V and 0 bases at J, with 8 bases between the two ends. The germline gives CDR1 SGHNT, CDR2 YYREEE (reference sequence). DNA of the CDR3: TGTGCCAGCAGCCAGGGGTCCTCTGGGGCCAACGTCCTGACTTTC. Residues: CASSQGSSGANVLTF.

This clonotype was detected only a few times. In nucleotides, the CDR3 is TGTGCCACCAGCAGATCGCTAGATACCAACTATGGCTACACCTTC. It is translated as CATSRSLDTNYGYTF. This chain joins TRBV15 and TRBJ1-2; the D is unclear. The V end lost 2 bases, the J end lost 2 bases, and 12 bases lay between the germline ends. The CDR3 has 15 residues. Germline-derived CDR1 and CDR2 are LNHNV and YYDKDF (reference sequence).

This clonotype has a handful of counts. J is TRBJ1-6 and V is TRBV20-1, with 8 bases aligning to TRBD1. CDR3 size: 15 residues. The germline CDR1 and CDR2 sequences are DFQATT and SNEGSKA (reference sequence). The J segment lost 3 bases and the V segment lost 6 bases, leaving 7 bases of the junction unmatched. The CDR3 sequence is CSAPGQGRYNSPLHF. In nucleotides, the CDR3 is TGCAGTGCGCCCGGACAGGGCCGCTATAATTCACCCCTCCACTTT.

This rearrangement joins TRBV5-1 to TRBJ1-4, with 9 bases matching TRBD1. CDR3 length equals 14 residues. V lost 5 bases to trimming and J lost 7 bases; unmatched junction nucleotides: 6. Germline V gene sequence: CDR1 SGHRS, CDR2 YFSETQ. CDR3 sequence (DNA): TGCGCCAGCAGTTCCGGGACAGGGTTTGAAAAACTGTTTTTT. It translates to CASSSGTGFEKLFF.

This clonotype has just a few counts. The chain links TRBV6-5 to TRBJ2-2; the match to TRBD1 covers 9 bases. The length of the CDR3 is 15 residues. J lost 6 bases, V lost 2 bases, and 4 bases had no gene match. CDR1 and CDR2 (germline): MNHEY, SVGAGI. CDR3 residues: CASSYRDRDSGELFF. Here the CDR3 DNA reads TGTGCCAGCAGTTACAGGGACAGGGATTCCGGGGAGCTGTTTTTT.

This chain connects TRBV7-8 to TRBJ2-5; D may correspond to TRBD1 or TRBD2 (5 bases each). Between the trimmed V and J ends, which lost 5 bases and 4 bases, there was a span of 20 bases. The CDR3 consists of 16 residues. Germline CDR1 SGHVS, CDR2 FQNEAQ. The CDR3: CASSLLRGTYLETQYF. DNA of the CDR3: TGTGCCAGCAGCCTCCTTAGAGGGACCTACCTAGAGACCCAGTACTTC.

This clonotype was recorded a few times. CDR3 protein: CASSRGYNEKLFF. The CDR3 DNA reads TGTGCCAGCAGCCGGGGATATAATGAAAAACTGTTTTTT. V and J are TRBV14 and TRBJ1-4; the D is unclear. This CDR3 contains 13 residues. V was trimmed by 4 bases and J by 4 bases, leaving 7 bases between them. Germline lookup yields CDR1 SGHDN and CDR2 FVKESK. Combining the CDR3 with reference TRBV14 and TRBJ1-4 gives the whole variable domain EAGVTQFPSHSVIEKGQTVTLRCDPISGHDNLYWYRRVMGKEIKFLLHFVKESKQDESGMPNNRFLAERTGGTYSTLKVQPAELEDSGVYFCASSRGYNEKLFFGSGTQLSVL.

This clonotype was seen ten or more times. CDR3 nucleotide sequence: TGTGCCATCAGTGGGATCAGGAGGCGGCGTGAAGCTTTCTTT. Translated, it gives CAISGIRRRREAFF. The chain links TRBV10-3 to TRBJ1-1, with unresolved D. Germline assignment: CDR1 ENHRY and CDR2 SYGVKD. Trimming left V 4 bases short and J 7 bases short, with 16 bases between. The length of the CDR3 is 14 residues.

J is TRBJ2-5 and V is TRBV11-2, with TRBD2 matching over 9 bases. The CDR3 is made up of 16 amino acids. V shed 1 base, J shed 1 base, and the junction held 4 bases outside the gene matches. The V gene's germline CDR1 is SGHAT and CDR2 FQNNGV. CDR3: CASSLVAAGGQETQYF. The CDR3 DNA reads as TGTGCCAGCAGCTTAGTAGCAGCGGGGGGCCAAGAGACCCAGTACTTC.

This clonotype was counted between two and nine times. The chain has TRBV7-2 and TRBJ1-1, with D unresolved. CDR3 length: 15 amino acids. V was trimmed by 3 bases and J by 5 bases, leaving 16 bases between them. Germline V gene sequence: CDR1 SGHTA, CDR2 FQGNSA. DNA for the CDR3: TGTGCCAGCAGCTTTTCGAGGGCGGTGGGTACTGAAGCTTTCTTT. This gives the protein CASSFSRAVGTEAFF.

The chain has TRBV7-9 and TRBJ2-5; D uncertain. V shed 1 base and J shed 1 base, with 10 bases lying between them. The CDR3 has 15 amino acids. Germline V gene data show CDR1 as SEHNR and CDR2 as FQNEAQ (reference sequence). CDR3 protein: CASSLGLPGQETQYF. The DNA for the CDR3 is TGTGCCAGCAGCTTAGGTCTGCCAGGCCAAGAGACCCAGTACTTC.

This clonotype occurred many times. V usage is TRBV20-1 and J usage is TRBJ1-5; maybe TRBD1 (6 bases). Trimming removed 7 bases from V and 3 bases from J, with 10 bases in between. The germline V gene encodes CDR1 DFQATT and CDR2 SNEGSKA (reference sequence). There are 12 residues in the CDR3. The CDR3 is CSVDRYNQPQHF. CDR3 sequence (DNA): TGCAGTGTTGACAGGTACAATCAGCCCCAGCATTTT.

CDR3 sequence: CASSLEAEASYEQYF. The DNA of the CDR3 is TGCGCCAGCAGCTTGGAAGCGGAAGCCTCCTACGAGCAGTACTTC. This chain uses TRBV5-1 with TRBJ2-7; possible D gene TRBD2, 5 bases. V lost 0 bases and J lost 0, with 10 bases in between. From germline, CDR1 is SGHRS and CDR2 YFSETQ. The CDR3 consists of 15 residues. The full variable domain, rest sourced from reference TRBV5-1 and TRBJ2-7, is KAGVTQTPRYLIKTRGQQVTLSCSPISGHRSVSWYQQTPGQGLQFLFEYFSETQRNKGNFPGRFSGRQFSNSRSEMNVSTLELGDSALYLCASSLEAEASYEQYFGPGTRLTVT.

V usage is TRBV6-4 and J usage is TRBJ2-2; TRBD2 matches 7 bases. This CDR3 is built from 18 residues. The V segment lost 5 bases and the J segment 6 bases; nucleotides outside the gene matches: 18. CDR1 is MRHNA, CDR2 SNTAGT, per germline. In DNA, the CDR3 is TGTGCCAGCAGTCCCCGGGTAAACCGAGGCGGGGGATCCGGGGAGCTGTTTTTT. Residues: CASSPRVNRGGGSGELFF.